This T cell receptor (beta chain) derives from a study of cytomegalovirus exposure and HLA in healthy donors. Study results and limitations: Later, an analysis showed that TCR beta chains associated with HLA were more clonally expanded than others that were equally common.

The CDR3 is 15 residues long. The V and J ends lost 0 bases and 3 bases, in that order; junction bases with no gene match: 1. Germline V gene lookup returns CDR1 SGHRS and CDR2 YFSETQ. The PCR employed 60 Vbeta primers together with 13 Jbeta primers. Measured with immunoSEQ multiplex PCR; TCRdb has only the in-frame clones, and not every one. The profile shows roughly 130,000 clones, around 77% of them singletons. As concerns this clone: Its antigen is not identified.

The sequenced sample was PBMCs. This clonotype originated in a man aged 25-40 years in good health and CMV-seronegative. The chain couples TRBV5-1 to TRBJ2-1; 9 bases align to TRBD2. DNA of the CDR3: TGCGCCAGCAGCTTGGGAGCGGGGGGCTACAATGAGCAGTTCTTC. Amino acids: CASSLGAGGYNEQFF. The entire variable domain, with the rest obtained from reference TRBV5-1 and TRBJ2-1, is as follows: KAGVTQTPRYLIKTRGQQVTLSCSPISGHRSVSWYQQTPGQGLQFLFEYFSETQRNKGNFPGRFSGRQFSNSRSEMNVSTLELGDSALYLCASSLGAGGYNEQFFGPGTRLTVL.